This entry lists 26 T cell receptor beta chains sequenced from one sample in a study of vaccination and CD4 T cells after COVID-19. This sample's time point: late sampling 161 to 241 days after vaccination in a few convalescent patients. TCRdb reprocessed the PCR reads with MiXCR, giving one entry per CDR3 protein. This sample has over 25,000 distinct CDR3 sequences, with roughly 50% found just once. The sequences come from CD4+ T cells from blood, collected about 7 months after SARS-CoV-2 vaccination. The source of these receptors is a human donor who had recovered from COVID-19.

The V gene is TRBV2, the J gene TRBJ1-6; tentatively, D is TRBD1 (5 bases). The V gene lost 3 bases and the J gene lost 10 bases, with 13 bases spanning the gap. CDR3 length: 14 residues. Germline V gives CDR1 SNHLY, CDR2 FYNNEI. CDR3 protein: CASSEDRGGSPLHF. Written as DNA, the CDR3 is TGTGCCAGCAGTGAGGATAGGGGCGGCTCACCCCTCCACTTT.

CDR3 bases: TGTGCCAGCGGGAAGACTGGAGCGGGAGGGGGGGAGCAGTACTTC. It is translated as CASGKTGAGGGEQYF. V gene TRBV2 combines with J gene TRBJ2-7; 10 bases align to TRBD2. Germline loops: CDR1 SNHLY, CDR2 FYNNEI. CDR3 length: 15 residues. Trimming removed 8 bases from V and 7 bases from J; junction bases left unmatched: 14.

This clonotype was seen more than once but under ten times. This chain uses TRBV20-1 with TRBJ1-5; D remains ambiguous. Trimming pared 6 bases from V and 0 bases from J, leaving 6 bases between. The CDR3 length is 12 residues. Germline V lookup: CDR1 DFQATT, CDR2 SNEGSKA (reference sequence). The CDR3 DNA reads as TGCAGTGCGACTCATAGCAATCAGCCCCAGCATTTT. This sequence encodes CSATHSNQPQHF.

The chain combines TRBV20-1 with TRBJ2-7, with 12 bases fitting TRBD1. V gave up 5 bases and J gave up 1 base; unmatched junction bases: 9. The CDR3 consists of 16 residues. Germline V gene sequence: CDR1 DFQATT, CDR2 SNEGSKA (reference sequence). The CDR3: CSALTPGQGASYEQYF. CDR3 bases: TGCAGTGCTCTTACTCCGGGACAGGGGGCTTCCTACGAGCAGTACTTC.

The table lists this clonotype with a few counts. The CDR3 nucleotides are TGTGCCAGCAGTTTCCCGAGGGCAGGGGGAGAAGAAGCTTTCTTT. Its protein product is CASSFPRAGGEEAFF. The genes are TRBV6-2 or TRBV6-3 and TRBJ1-1; 7 nucleotides align to TRBD1. This CDR3 contains 15 residues. Trimming cost V 4 bases and J 8 bases; bases outside gene matches: 13. CDR1 is MNHEY, CDR2 SVGEGT, per germline.

The J gene is TRBJ2-1, the V gene TRBV6-2 or TRBV6-3, with 8 bases fitting TRBD2. Germline CDR1 and CDR2: MNHEY and SVGEGT. CDR3 length equals 15 residues. Losses at the gene ends were 3 bases for V and 2 bases for J; bases not matched to a gene: 3. The CDR3 region is CASSYLAGPYNEQFF. The DNA of the CDR3 is TGTGCCAGCAGTTATCTAGCGGGCCCCTACAATGAGCAGTTCTTC.

This chain joins TRBV24-1 and TRBJ2-5; 14 bases are shared with TRBD2. This CDR3 comprises 17 residues. V shed 3 bases, J shed 5 bases, and the junction held 7 bases outside the gene matches. Germline lookup yields CDR1 KGHDR and CDR2 SFDVKD. The CDR3 spells CATSDTRGLAGEETQYF. CDR3 nucleotides: TGTGCCACCAGTGATACCCGGGGACTAGCGGGAGAGGAGACCCAGTACTTC.

The chain links TRBV7-2 to TRBJ1-2; D is unresolved. This CDR3 contains 14 residues. The V end lost 2 bases, the J end lost 1 base, and 8 bases lay between the germline ends. Per germline, CDR1 SGHTA and CDR2 FQGNSA. Here the CDR3 reads CASSLTDLNYGYTF. For the CDR3, the DNA is TGTGCCAGCAGCTTAACCGATCTTAACTATGGCTACACCTTC. The whole variable domain, remainder taken from reference TRBV7-2 and TRBJ1-2, is GAGVSQSPSNKVTEKGKDVELRCDPISGHTALYWYRQSLGQGLEFLIYFQGNSAPDKSGLPSDRFSAERTGGSVSTLTIQRTQQEDSAVYLCASSLTDLNYGYTFGSGTRLTVV.

The genes are TRBV6-1 and TRBJ1-1; D is ambiguous. The CDR3 spans 13 residues. The ends were cut back, 8 bases at V and 0 bases at J, with 10 bases in the middle. Looked up from germline, CDR1 is MNHNS and CDR2 is SASEGT. CDR3 protein: CASGSTVNTEAFF. The DNA of the CDR3 is TGTGCCAGCGGGTCCACGGTGAACACTGAAGCTTTCTTT.

The rearrangement uses TRBV28 and TRBJ1-6, with TRBD1 identical over 9 bases. Germline CDR1 is MDHEN and CDR2 is SYDVKM. The ends lost 5 bases at V and 9 bases at J; junction bases unmatched: 5. The CDR3 covers 14 residues. CDR3 in amino acids: CASSGDRDSSPLHF. The CDR3 region has the DNA TGTGCCAGCAGTGGGGACAGGGACAGTTCACCCCTCCACTTT.

The chain has TRBV7-2 and TRBJ2-3; D possibly corresponds to TRBD2 (5 bases). Germline lookup yields CDR1 SGHTA and CDR2 FQGNSA. CDR3 length: 12 residues. V lost 5 bases and J 7 bases, leaving 10 bases between the germline ends. The CDR3 DNA follows: TGTGCCAGCAGCGCCCCCGGGAATACGCAGTATTTT. Amino acids: CASSAPGNTQYF.

The chain carries TRBV5-4 and TRBJ1-5; 10 nucleotides match TRBD1. The V segment lost 4 bases and the J segment 6 bases; nucleotides outside the gene matches: 7. The CDR3 has 15 residues. Germline CDR1 and CDR2: SGHNT and YYREEE (reference sequence). The CDR3 here is CASSLDRGHGQPQHF. The CDR3 nucleotides are TGTGCCAGCAGCCTTGACAGGGGGCATGGTCAGCCCCAGCATTTT.

The sample holds one count of this clonotype. This chain links TRBV2 with TRBJ1-2; 7 nucleotides line up with TRBD1. Germline CDR1 and CDR2: SNHLY and FYNNEI. V dropped 7 bases and J dropped 4; count of bases not matched to a gene: 9. This CDR3 has 14 amino acids. Written as DNA, the CDR3 is TGTGCCAGCACCGACGGACAGGTTGGCTATGGCTACACCTTC. It encodes CASTDGQVGYGYTF.

The V and J genes are TRBV7-2 and TRBJ2-1, with no clear D. Trimming shortened V by 4 bases and J by 0 bases, and 10 bases separated the two germline ends. Germline-derived CDR1 and CDR2 are SGHTA and FQGNSA. The CDR3 is 15 residues long. CDR3 bases: TGTGCCAGCAGCTGGACCAGGAGCTCCTACAATGAGCAGTTCTTC. It translates to CASSWTRSSYNEQFF.

This chain links TRBV2 with TRBJ1-2; TRBD1 matches 9 bases. The CDR3 has 12 residues. V dropped 6 bases and J dropped 7; count of bases not matched to a gene: 3. The germline V gene encodes CDR1 SNHLY and CDR2 FYNNEI. CDR3 sequence reads: CASRETGGGYTF. Written as DNA, the CDR3 is TGTGCCAGCAGAGAGACAGGGGGTGGCTACACCTTC.

This chain uses TRBV15 with TRBJ2-3, with TRBD2 matching over 8 bases. This CDR3 region has 18 residues. Germline CDR1 and CDR2: LNHNV and YYDKDF (reference sequence). V trimming: 3 bases; J trimming: 3 bases; junction bases outside the gene matches: 14. CDR3 DNA sequence: TGTGCCACCAGCAGGGTCTTTACAGCGGGAGCCCCTACAGATACGCAGTATTTT. Its protein product is CATSRVFTAGAPTDTQYF.

This clonotype appeared a single time. The CDR3 region is CSAQWKTRYGYTF. The CDR3 DNA sequence: TGCAGTGCCCAGTGGAAGACCCGCTATGGCTACACCTTC. The V call is TRBV20-1, the J call TRBJ1-2; no reliable D call. Germline V CDR1 and CDR2: DFQATT, SNEGSKA (reference sequence). V was cut by 6 bases and J by 4 bases, with 15 bases left in between. CDR3 length: 13 amino acids.

The V and J genes are TRBV19 and TRBJ2-7; 10 bases are a match to TRBD1. J gave up 7 bases and V 5 bases, and 8 bases lay outside the gene matches. This CDR3 has 14 residues. Per the germline V gene, CDR1 is LNHDA and CDR2 is SQIVND (reference sequence). The CDR3 nucleotides read TGTGCCAGTAGTCAAGGGACAGGGGCTCTTGAGCAGTACTTC. It specifies CASSQGTGALEQYF. The variable domain in full, completed from reference TRBV19 and TRBJ2-7, reads DGGITQSPKYLFRKEGQNVTLSCEQNLNHDAMYWYRQDPGQGLRLIYYSQIVNDFQKGDIAEGYSVSREKKESFPLTVTSAQKNPTAFYLCASSQGTGALEQYFGPGTRLTVT.

This clonotype has a handful of counts. The chain joins TRBV19 to TRBJ1-1; D gene uncertain. With 1 base removed from V and 8 bases from J, the gap between germline ends came to 8 bases. The CDR3 extends over 12 amino acids. Germline V gene sequence: CDR1 LNHDA, CDR2 SQIVND (reference sequence). As DNA, the CDR3 is TGTGCCAGTAGTATAGGTGCCGCGGAAGCTTTCTTT. Its protein product is CASSIGAAEAFF. Using reference TRBV19 and TRBJ1-1 for the parts outside the CDR3, the full variable domain is DGGITQSPKYLFRKEGQNVTLSCEQNLNHDAMYWYRQDPGQGLRLIYYSQIVNDFQKGDIAEGYSVSREKKESFPLTVTSAQKNPTAFYLCASSIGAAEAFFGQGTRLTVV.

This clonotype was counted a single time. This chain connects TRBV2 to TRBJ1-5, with D unclear. Germline loops: CDR1 SNHLY, CDR2 FYNNEI. Trimming pared 2 bases from V and 0 bases from J, leaving 5 bases between. This CDR3 contains 14 residues. The CDR3 sequence is CASSEPGSNQPQHF. CDR3 nucleotides: TGTGCCAGCAGTGAACCGGGTAGCAATCAGCCCCAGCATTTT.

This clonotype was detected only once. This chain uses TRBV28 with TRBJ1-6, with D possibly TRBD1 on 5 matching bases. This CDR3 has 13 amino acids. The germline CDR1 and CDR2 sequences are MDHEN and SYDVKM. Trimming took 7 bases from V and 5 from J, leaving 9 bases between them. The CDR3 protein is CASTRGDNSPLHF. The CDR3 DNA sequence: TGTGCCAGCACGAGGGGCGATAATTCACCCCTCCACTTT.

The rearrangement uses TRBV20-1 and TRBJ2-1; TRBD2 might be the D (6 bases). The V end was cut by 6 bases, the J end by 0 bases, with 15 bases between. Germline V gene lookup returns CDR1 DFQATT and CDR2 SNEGSKA (reference sequence). This CDR3 contains 15 residues. The CDR3 nucleotides read TGCAGTGCCAGACCCGGGACTTCCTCCTACAATGAGCAGTTCTTC. Translation: CSARPGTSSYNEQFF.

This clonotype came up a few times. The CDR3, as DNA: TGTGCCAGCAGTTACAACTCTGGGGCCAACGTCCTGACTTTC. Amino acids: CASSYNSGANVLTF. V usage is TRBV6-2 or TRBV6-3 and J usage is TRBJ2-6; D call uncertain. Germline lookup yields CDR1 MNHEY and CDR2 SVGEGT. The CDR3 length is 14 residues. Trimming removed 2 bases at V and 0 bases at J, with 2 bases between.

This clonotype has more than one count but fewer than ten. This chain uses TRBV20-1 with TRBJ2-6; 7 bases match TRBD1. The V segment lost 3 bases and the J segment 2 bases; nucleotides outside the gene matches: 10. CDR3 length equals 17 residues. The germline V gene encodes CDR1 DFQATT and CDR2 SNEGSKA (reference sequence). CDR3 in amino acids: CSARRRITGAGANVLTF. In DNA, the CDR3 is TGCAGTGCTAGGCGTCGAATAACAGGGGCTGGGGCCAACGTCCTGACTTTC.

The chain carries TRBV23-1 and TRBJ2-5; D is unresolved. TRBV23-1 is noted as an ORF with a role that remains uncertain. V lost 4 bases, J lost 5 bases, and 29 bases lay in between. The CDR3 length is 19 residues. CDR3 loop: CASSPPYLFGSRDRETQYF. CDR3 DNA: TGCGCCAGCAGTCCCCCCTATCTATTTGGCAGTAGAGATAGGGAGACCCAGTACTTC.

V is TRBV20-1 and J is TRBJ2-2; no clear D. Trimming took off 0 bases at V and 0 bases at J, with 5 bases between the two ends. Germline assignment: CDR1 DFQATT and CDR2 SNEGSKA (reference sequence). The CDR3 length is 14 residues. CDR3 sequence: CSARDSTNTGELFF. For the CDR3, the DNA is TGCAGTGCTAGAGATTCGACGAACACCGGGGAGCTGTTTTTT.